A single sample is the source of the 22 T cell receptor beta chains below, sequenced in a study of T cells expressing NK-cell markers. TCRdb re-called the 5' RACE reads and catalogs CDR3 proteins one per entry, DNA excluded. Its listing shows about 550,000 distinct CDR3 sequences. Sequenced sample: blood T cells: a sorted CD56 or NKG2C T cell subset, CD4+ or CD8+ T cells, or bulk PBMC T cells (not recorded which). The receptors originated from a man aged 18 to 30 in good health.

J is TRBJ1-2 and V is TRBV6-2 or TRBV6-3; absent DNA, TCRdb's TRBD1 call cannot be checked. This CDR3 comprises 15 residues. The germline gives CDR1 MNHEY, CDR2 SVGEGT. The CDR3 protein is CASSWGGQGKNGYTF.

The gene calls are TRBV29-1 and TRBJ1-6. Germline CDR1 SQVTM, CDR2 ANQGSEA. The CDR3 is made up of 13 amino acids. The CDR3: CSVQPQDNSPLHF.

V usage is TRBV29-1 and J usage is TRBJ2-3. The CDR3 totals 13 residues. Germline values: CDR1 SQVTM, CDR2 ANQGSEA. CDR3 amino acids: CSVVDPITDTQYF.

CDR3 amino acids: CASSLDRSFYGYTF. This chain links TRBV5-1 with TRBJ1-2. The CDR3 consists of 14 residues. The germline CDR1 and CDR2 sequences are SGHRS and YFSETQ. Using reference TRBV5-1 and TRBJ1-2 for the parts outside the CDR3, the full variable domain is KAGVTQTPRYLIKTRGQQVTLSCSPISGHRSVSWYQQTPGQGLQFLFEYFSETQRNKGNFPGRFSGRQFSNSRSEMNVSTLELGDSALYLCASSLDRSFYGYTFGSGTRLTVV.

This rearrangement joins TRBV12-3 or TRBV12-4 to TRBJ2-2. The CDR3 totals 14 residues. The CDR3 reads CASKVTLNTGELFF.

CDR3 sequence reads: CSVEAEGGNTIYF. This sequence joins TRBV29-1 and TRBJ1-3; the D call from TCRdb, TRBD1, cannot be confirmed without DNA. Germline V lookup: CDR1 SQVTM, CDR2 ANQGSEA. There are 13 residues in the CDR3.

The rearrangement uses TRBV7-2 and TRBJ1-2; TCRdb selects TRBD1, and the lack of DNA leaves this call unchecked. This CDR3 spans 14 amino acids. CDR1 is SGHTA and CDR2 is FQGNSA in the germline V gene. CDR3 region: CASSLLSGIGGYTF.

The chain uses TRBV10-3 and TRBJ2-5. CDR3 length: 13 amino acids. Germline lookup yields CDR1 ENHRY and CDR2 SYGVKD. CDR3 region: CAISESSRETQYF.

V usage is TRBV6-1 and J usage is TRBJ1-1. Germline lookup yields CDR1 MNHNS and CDR2 SASEGT. The CDR3 runs to 13 residues. CDR3 sequence: CASRESVRGEAFF.

The V gene is TRBV2, the J gene TRBJ1-1. In germline, CDR1 is SNHLY, CDR2 FYNNEI. This CDR3 comprises 13 residues. The CDR3 spells CASIGERNTEAFF.

The V gene is TRBV27, the J gene TRBJ2-2; TCRdb outputs TRBD1, but without DNA this stays unchecked. This CDR3 contains 15 residues. The germline gives CDR1 MNHEY, CDR2 SMNVEV (reference sequence). The CDR3 sequence: CASSPSGVPYGELFF.

The V call is TRBV7-2, the J call TRBJ2-3; TCRdb names TRBD2, which stays unverified in the absence of DNA. This CDR3 is built from 16 residues. Germline V gene data show CDR1 as SGHTA and CDR2 as FQGNSA. Here the CDR3 reads CASSLAGLAVTDTQYF.

The chain uses TRBV5-1 and TRBJ2-7; TCRdb's D call of TRBD2 is untestable without DNA. Germline V gives CDR1 SGHRS, CDR2 YFSETQ. CDR3 length: 16 residues. CDR3 residues: CASSRLAGDLPYEQYF.

The genes are TRBV12-3 or TRBV12-4 and TRBJ2-7; as DNA is missing, the TRBD1 call by TCRdb cannot be tested. The CDR3 consists of 15 residues. The chain's CDR3 is CASSRLGQAGREQYF.

V is TRBV20-1 and J is TRBJ1-1; TCRdb returns TRBD1, unconfirmable since there is no DNA. Per germline, CDR1 DFQATT and CDR2 SNEGSKA (reference sequence). CDR3 length equals 16 residues. The CDR3 loop is CSARQTGVPLNTEAFF.

The chain employs TRBV12-3 or TRBV12-4 and TRBJ2-2; TCRdb indicates TRBD2, and absent DNA this call remains unverified. The CDR3 sequence is 17 residues long. CDR3: CASTHDRTSGNTGELFF.

The V and J genes are TRBV4-2 and TRBJ2-3; as DNA is missing, the TRBD2 call by TCRdb cannot be tested. This CDR3 is built from 16 residues. Looked up from germline, CDR1 is LGHNA and CDR2 is YNFKEQ. The chain's CDR3 is CASSHARGREAPSQYF.

This rearrangement joins TRBV3-1 to TRBJ2-1; TCRdb designates TRBD2, a call that cannot be tested without DNA. CDR3 length equals 17 residues. Germline lookup yields CDR1 LGHDT and CDR2 YNNKEL (reference sequence). The CDR3 sequence: CASSQDTRSAGYNEQFF.

The chain is built from TRBV18 and TRBJ1-1. CDR3 length: 14 amino acids. Per the germline V gene, CDR1 is KGHSH and CDR2 is LQKENI. The CDR3: CASSPKTQDTEAFF.

The chain is built from TRBV29-1 and TRBJ2-3; the TCRdb call, TRBD2, lacks DNA for checking. The CDR3 covers 13 residues. Germline CDR1 reads SQVTM; CDR2 reads ANQGSEA. CDR3 in amino acids: CSVSSKYTDTQYF.

The chain combines TRBV27 with TRBJ2-2; TCRdb returns TRBD1, unconfirmable since there is no DNA. CDR3 length equals 12 residues. Germline loops: CDR1 MNHEY, CDR2 SMNVEV (reference sequence). The CDR3 region is CASLQGPGELFF.

This rearrangement joins TRBV4-3 to TRBJ2-5; TCRdb returns TRBD2, unconfirmable since there is no DNA. Looked up from germline, CDR1 is LGHNA and CDR2 is YSLEER. The CDR3 covers 17 residues. The CDR3 is CASSQGGSLAGDETQYF.